This T cell receptor (beta chain) was sequenced during a study of T cell responses to AZD1222 COVID-19 vaccine. This clone occurred once. Antigen specificity is unknown. Repertoires were generated with immunoSEQ multiplex PCR, while TCRdb's copy carries only in-frame clones and drops some. Of some 190,000 clones listed, more than 80% are singletons. V was shortened by 1 base and J by 0 bases, with 12 bases between the two germline ends. CDR1 is LGHDT, CDR2 YNNKEL, per germline (reference sequence). This CDR3 is 16 amino acids long. Findings and caveats of the study: Only after the peak T cell response were repertoires sampled. Close to half of spike-specific TCRs reportedly recognize unmutated variant regions.

This specimen consisted of peripheral blood, obtained on day 0 of AZD1222 vaccination. The source of this sequence is an adult in good health. V gene TRBV3-1 (or the pseudogene TRBV3-2) combines with J gene TRBJ1-2; D gene ambiguous. CDR3 in amino acids: CASSQGRGLTNYGYTF. In nucleotides, the CDR3 is TGTGCCAGCAGCCAAGGACGGGGTCTTACTAACTATGGCTACACCTTC.